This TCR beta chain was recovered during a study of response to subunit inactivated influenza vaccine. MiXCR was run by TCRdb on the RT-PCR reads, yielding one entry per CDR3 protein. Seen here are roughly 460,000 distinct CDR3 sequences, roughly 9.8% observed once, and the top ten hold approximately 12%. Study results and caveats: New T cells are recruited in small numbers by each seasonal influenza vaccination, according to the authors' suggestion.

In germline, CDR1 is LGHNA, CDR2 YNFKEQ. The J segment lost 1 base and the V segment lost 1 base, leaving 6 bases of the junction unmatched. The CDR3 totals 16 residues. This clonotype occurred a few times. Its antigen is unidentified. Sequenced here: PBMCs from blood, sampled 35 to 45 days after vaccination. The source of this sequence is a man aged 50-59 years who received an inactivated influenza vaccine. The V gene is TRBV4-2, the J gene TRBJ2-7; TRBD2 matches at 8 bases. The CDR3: CASSQGRLAKSYEQYF. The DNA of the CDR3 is TGTGCCAGCAGCCAAGGTCGACTAGCGAAATCCTACGAGCAGTACTTC.